These T cell receptor beta chains were read from a single sample in a study of blood T cell repertoires in COVID-19. Profiled with immunoSEQ multiplex PCR; TCRdb holds only in-frame clones, not every one. The table includes about 250,000 clones, around 83% detected once. The specimen sequenced was peripheral blood. These receptors all stem from a man older than 75 with acute or convalescent COVID-19. Each CDR3 is given with its conserved first and last residue. Each record gives: clone size, V gene, J gene, D gene, CDR3 DNA, CDR3 protein. The D gene is left open where the match is weak. Clone size appears in some rows only: once, few, many, or a class for an expanded clone.

NA	TRBV10-1	TRBJ1-1	NA	TGCGCCAGCAGTGCCGATCCGACAGAAGAAGCTTTCTTT	CASSADPTEEAFF
NA	TRBV19	TRBJ2-1	TRBD2	TGTGCCAGTAGTACCCCTGATAGCGGGAGCTGGAATTACGAGCAGTTCTTC	CASSTPDSGSWNYEQFF
NA	TRBV7-9	TRBJ1-2	NA	TGTGCCAGCAGCTTAGGTGGAGCAACTTCTAACTATGGCTACACCTTC	CASSLGGATSNYGYTF
NA	TRBV25-1	TRBJ2-3	NA	TGTGCCAGCAGTGATGCGGCACCACACAGCGGAACCACAGATACGCAGTATTTT	CASSDAAPHSGTTDTQYF
NA	TRBV18	TRBJ1-6	NA	TGTGCCAGCTCAGCCCCGGGAAGCGGTTCACCCCTCCACTTT	CASSAPGSGSPLHF
NA	TRBV5-6	TRBJ2-1	NA	TGTGCCAGCAGCTTGGAGAGGGCCTGGAAATACAATGAGCAGTTCTTC	CASSLERAWKYNEQFF
NA	TRBV19	TRBJ1-4	TRBD1	TGTGCCAGTAGTATACGGACAGGCCCGAATGAAAAACTGTTTTTT	CASSIRTGPNEKLFF
few	TRBV24-1	TRBJ1-1	TRBD1	TGTGCCACCAGTGAATCCGGGACAGGGGTCACTGAAGCTTTCTTT	CATSESGTGVTEAFF
NA	TRBV23-1	TRBJ2-2	TRBD2	TGCGCCAGCAGTAGCGGGGGAAACACCGGGGAGCTGTTTTTT	CASSSGGNTGELFF
NA	TRBV3-1/TRBV3-2	TRBJ2-5	NA	TGTGCCAGCAGCCTAAAGTACTACCAAGAGACCCAGTACTTC	CASSLKYYQETQYF
NA	TRBV7-2	TRBJ2-7	NA	TGTGCCAGCAGTCGCCTCTTGGGGCCGGCCTACGAGCAGTACTTC	CASSRLLGPAYEQYF
NA	TRBV5-1	TRBJ2-5	TRBD1	TGCGCCAGCAGCTTGGCCGGACAGGGCGTGGAGACCCAGTACTTC	CASSLAGQGVETQYF
NA	TRBV27	TRBJ1-4	NA	TGTGCCAGCAGTCCTCCCCCAGGAAGGGAAAAACTGTTTTTT	CASSPPPGREKLFF
NA	TRBV7-8	TRBJ1-2	TRBD1	TGTGCCAGCAGCCCGACAGGGTCCTATGGCTACACCTTC	CASSPTGSYGYTF
NA	TRBV7-9	TRBJ2-7	NA	TGTGCCAGCAGCTTAAGTGGGAGAGCCTACGAGCAGTACTTC	CASSLSGRAYEQYF
NA	TRBV6-5	TRBJ2-5	TRBD2	TGTGCCAGCAGACGAATAGCGGGAGAGGTGGAGACCCAGTACTTC	CASRRIAGEVETQYF
NA	TRBV19	TRBJ1-5	NA	TGTGCCAGCGGCGGAGTGGGGCTGCCCCAGCATTTT	CASGGVGLPQHF
NA	TRBV3-1/TRBV3-2	TRBJ1-1	NA	TGTGCCAGCAGCCAACTACCGTTTCGAGCTTTCTTT	CASSQLPFRAFF
NA	TRBV5-6	TRBJ2-3	NA	TGTGCCAGCAGCAAACGGACAGGCACAGATACGCAGTATTTT	CASSKRTGTDTQYF
NA	TRBV20-1	TRBJ2-5	TRBD1	TGCAGTGCTAGTCCAACAGGGGGTCAAGAGACCCAGTACTTC	CSASPTGGQETQYF